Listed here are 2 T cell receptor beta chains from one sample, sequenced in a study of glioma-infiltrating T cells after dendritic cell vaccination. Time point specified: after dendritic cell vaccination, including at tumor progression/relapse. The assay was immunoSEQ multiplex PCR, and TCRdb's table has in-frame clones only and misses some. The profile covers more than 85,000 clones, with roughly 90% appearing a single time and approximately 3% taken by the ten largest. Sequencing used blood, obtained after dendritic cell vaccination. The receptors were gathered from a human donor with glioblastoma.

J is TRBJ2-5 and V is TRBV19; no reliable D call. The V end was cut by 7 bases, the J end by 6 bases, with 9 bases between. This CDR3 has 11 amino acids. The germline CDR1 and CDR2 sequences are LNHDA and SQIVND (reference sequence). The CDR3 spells CASKSSQTQYF. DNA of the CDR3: TGTGCCAGTAAGTCGAGTCAGACCCAGTACTTC. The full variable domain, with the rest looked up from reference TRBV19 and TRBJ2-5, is DGGITQSPKYLFRKEGQNVTLSCEQNLNHDAMYWYRQDPGQGLRLIYYSQIVNDFQKGDIAEGYSVSREKKESFPLTVTSAQKNPTAFYLCASKSSQTQYFGPGTRLLVL.

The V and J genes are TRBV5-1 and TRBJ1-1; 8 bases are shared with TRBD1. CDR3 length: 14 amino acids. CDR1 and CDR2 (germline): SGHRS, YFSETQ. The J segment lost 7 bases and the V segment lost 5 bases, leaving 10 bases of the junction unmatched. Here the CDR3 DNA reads TGCGCCAGCAGTCCCGCAGGGGGCTCGGGTGAAGCTTTCTTT. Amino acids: CASSPAGGSGEAFF.